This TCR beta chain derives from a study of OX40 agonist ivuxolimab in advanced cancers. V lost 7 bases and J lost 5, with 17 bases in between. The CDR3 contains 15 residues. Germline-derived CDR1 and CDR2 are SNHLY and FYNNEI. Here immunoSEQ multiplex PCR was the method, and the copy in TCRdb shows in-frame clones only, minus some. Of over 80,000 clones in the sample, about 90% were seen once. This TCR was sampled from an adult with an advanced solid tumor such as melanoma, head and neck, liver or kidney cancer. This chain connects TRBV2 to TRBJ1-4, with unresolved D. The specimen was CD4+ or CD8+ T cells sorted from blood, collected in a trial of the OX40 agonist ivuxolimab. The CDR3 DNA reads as TGTGCCAGCAACTCAAACCGGGCCAGAAATGAAAAACTGTTTTTT. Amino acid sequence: CASNSNRARNEKLFF.